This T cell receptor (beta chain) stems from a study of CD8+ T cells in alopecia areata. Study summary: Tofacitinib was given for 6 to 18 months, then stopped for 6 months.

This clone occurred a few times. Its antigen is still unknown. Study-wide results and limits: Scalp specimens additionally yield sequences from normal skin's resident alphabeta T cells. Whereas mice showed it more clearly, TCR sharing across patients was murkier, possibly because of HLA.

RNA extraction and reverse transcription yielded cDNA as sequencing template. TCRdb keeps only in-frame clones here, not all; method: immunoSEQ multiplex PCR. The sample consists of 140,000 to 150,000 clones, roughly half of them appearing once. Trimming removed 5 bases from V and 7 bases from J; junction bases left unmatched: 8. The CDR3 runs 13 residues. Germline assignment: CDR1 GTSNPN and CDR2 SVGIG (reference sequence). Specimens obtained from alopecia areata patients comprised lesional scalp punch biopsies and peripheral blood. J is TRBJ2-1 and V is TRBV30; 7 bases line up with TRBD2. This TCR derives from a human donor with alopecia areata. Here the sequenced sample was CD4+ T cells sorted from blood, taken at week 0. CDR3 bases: TGTGCCTGGGACGTGGCTAGCGGTAATGAGCAGTTCTTC. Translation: CAWDVASGNEQFF.